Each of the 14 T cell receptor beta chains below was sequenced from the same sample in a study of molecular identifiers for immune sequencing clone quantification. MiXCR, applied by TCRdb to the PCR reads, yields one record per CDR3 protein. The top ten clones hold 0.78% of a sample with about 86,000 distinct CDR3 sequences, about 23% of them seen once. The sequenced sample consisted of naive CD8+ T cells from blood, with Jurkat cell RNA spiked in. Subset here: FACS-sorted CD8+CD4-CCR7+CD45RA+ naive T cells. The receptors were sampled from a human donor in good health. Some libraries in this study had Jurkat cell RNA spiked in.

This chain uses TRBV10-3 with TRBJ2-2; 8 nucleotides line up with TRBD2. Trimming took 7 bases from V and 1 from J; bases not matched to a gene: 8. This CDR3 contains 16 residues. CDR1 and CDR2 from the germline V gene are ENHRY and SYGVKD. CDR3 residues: CAITSGGALNTGELFF. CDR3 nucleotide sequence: TGTGCCATCACCTCGGGGGGGGCGCTGAACACCGGGGAGCTGTTTTTT.

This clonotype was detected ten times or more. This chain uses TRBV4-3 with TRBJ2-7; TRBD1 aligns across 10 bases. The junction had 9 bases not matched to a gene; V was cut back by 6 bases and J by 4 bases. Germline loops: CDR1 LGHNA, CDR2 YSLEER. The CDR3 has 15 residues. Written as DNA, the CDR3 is TGCGCCAGCAGGGTAGACAGGGGGCGCCCGTACGAGCAGTACTTC. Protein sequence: CASRVDRGRPYEQYF.

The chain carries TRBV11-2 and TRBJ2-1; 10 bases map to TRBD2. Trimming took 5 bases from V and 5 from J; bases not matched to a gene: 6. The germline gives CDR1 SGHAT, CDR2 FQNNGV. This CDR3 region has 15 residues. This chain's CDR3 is CASSPGLAANNEQFF. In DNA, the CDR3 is TGTGCCAGCAGCCCAGGACTAGCGGCAAACAATGAGCAGTTCTTC.

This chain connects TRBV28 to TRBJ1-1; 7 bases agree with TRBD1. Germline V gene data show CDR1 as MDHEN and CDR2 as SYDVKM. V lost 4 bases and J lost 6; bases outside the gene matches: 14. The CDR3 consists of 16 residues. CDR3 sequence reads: CASSSLTQGQEPEAFF. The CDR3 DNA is TGTGCCAGCAGTTCCCTCACTCAAGGACAGGAACCTGAAGCTTTCTTT.

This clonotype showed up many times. The CDR3, as DNA: TGTGCCAGCAGTTTAGCAGGTGGAGTATTCTATGGCTACACCTTC. This codes for CASSLAGGVFYGYTF. V is TRBV12-3 or TRBV12-4 and J is TRBJ1-2, with no clear D. V was pared by 0 bases and J by 4 bases, with 12 bases between. The CDR3 has 15 residues.

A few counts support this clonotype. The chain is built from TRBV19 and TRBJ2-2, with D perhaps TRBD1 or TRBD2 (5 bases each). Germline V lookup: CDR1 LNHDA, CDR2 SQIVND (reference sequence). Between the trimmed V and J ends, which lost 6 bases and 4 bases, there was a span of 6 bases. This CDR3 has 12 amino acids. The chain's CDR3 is CASRRGTGELFF. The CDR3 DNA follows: TGTGCCAGTAGGAGGGGCACCGGGGAGCTGTTTTTT.

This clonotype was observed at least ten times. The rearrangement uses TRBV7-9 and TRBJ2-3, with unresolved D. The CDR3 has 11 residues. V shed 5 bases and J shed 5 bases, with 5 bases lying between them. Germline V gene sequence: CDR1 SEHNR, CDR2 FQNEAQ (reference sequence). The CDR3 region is CASSTIDTQYF. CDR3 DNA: TGTGCCAGCAGCACTATAGATACGCAGTATTTT.

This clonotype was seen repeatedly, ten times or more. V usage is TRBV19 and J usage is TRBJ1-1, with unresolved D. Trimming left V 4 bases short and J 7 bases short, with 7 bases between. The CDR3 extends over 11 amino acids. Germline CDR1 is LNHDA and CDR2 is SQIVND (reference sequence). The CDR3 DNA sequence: TGTGCCAGTAGTAACGGTGGTGAAGCTTTCTTT. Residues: CASSNGGEAFF.

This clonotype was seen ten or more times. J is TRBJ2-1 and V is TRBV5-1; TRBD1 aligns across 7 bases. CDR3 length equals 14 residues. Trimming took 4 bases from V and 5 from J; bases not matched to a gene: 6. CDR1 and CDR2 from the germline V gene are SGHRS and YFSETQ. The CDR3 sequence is CASSPRTGDNEQFF. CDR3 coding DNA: TGCGCCAGCAGCCCGAGGACAGGAGACAATGAGCAGTTCTTC. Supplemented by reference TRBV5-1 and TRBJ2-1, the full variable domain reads KAGVTQTPRYLIKTRGQQVTLSCSPISGHRSVSWYQQTPGQGLQFLFEYFSETQRNKGNFPGRFSGRQFSNSRSEMNVSTLELGDSALYLCASSPRTGDNEQFFGPGTRLTVL.

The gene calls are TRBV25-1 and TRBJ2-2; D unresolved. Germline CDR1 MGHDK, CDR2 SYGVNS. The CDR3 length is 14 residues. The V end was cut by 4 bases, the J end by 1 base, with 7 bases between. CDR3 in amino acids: CASSGTGNTGELFF. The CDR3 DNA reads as TGTGCCAGCAGTGGGACGGGGAACACCGGGGAGCTGTTTTTT.

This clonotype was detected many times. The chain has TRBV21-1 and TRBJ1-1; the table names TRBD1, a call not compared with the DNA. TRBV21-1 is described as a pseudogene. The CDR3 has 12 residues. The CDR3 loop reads CAIEPDRRKAFF. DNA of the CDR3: TGTGCCATCGAGCCCGACAGGCGGAAAGCTTTCTTT.

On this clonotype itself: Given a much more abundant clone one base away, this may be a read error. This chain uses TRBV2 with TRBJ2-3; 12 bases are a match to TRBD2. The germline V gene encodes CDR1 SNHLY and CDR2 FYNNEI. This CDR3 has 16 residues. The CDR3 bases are TGTGCCCGCAGTGAAGCTAGCGGGAGGGCCAAAGATACGCAGTATTTT. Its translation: CARSEASGRAKDTQYF.

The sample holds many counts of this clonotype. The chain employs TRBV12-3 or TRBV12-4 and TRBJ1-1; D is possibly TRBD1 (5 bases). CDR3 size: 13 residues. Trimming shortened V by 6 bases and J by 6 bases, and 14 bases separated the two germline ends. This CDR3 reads CASRYDSSAEAFF. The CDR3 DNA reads TGTGCCAGCAGGTACGACAGTAGCGCTGAAGCTTTCTTT.

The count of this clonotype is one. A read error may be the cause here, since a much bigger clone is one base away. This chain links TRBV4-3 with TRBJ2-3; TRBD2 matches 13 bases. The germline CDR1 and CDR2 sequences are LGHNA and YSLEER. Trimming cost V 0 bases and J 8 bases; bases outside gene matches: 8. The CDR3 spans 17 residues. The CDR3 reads CASSQEVGLAGVGTQYF. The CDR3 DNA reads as TGCGCCAGCAGCCAAGAAGTTGGACTAGCGGGAGTGGGTACGCAGTATTTT.